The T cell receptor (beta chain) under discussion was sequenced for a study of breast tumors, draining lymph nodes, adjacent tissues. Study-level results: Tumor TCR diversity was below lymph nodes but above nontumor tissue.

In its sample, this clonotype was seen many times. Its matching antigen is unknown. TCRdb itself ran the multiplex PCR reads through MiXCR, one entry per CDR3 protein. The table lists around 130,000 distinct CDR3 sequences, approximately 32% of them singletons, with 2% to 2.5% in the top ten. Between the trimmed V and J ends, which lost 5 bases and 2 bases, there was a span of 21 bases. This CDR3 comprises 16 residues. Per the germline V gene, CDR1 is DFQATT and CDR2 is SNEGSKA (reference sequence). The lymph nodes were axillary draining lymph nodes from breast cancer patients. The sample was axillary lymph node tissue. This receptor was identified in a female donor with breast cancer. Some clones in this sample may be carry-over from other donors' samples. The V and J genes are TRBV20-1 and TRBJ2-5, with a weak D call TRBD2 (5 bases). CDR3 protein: CSAAPFGAAYQETQYF. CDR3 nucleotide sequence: TGCAGTGCTGCCCCTTTTGGAGCGGCCTATCAAGAGACCCAGTACTTC.